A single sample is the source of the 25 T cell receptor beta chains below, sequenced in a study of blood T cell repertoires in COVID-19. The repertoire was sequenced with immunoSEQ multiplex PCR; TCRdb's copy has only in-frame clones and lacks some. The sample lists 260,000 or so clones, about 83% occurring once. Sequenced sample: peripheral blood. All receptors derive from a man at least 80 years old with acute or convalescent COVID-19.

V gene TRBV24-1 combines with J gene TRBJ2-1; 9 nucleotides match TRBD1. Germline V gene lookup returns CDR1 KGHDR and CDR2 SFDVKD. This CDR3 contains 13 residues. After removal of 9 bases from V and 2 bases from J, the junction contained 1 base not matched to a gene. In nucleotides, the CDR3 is TGTGCCACCGGGGACAGGGCCTACAATGAGCAGTTCTTC. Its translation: CATGDRAYNEQFF.

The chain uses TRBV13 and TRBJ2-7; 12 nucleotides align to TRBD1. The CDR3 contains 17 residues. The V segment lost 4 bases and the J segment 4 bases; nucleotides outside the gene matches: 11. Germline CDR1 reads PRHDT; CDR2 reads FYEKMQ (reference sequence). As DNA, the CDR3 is TGTGCCAGCAGCTCCGGGACAGGGGGCGCAAGGGGGTACGAGCAGTACTTC. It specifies CASSSGTGGARGYEQYF.

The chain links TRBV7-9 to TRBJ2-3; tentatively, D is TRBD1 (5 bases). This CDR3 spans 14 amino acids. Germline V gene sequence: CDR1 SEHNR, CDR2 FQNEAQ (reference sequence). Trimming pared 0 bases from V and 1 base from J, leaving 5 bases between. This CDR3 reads CASSLAGGTDTQYF. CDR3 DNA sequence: TGTGCCAGCAGCTTAGCAGGGGGCACAGATACGCAGTATTTT.

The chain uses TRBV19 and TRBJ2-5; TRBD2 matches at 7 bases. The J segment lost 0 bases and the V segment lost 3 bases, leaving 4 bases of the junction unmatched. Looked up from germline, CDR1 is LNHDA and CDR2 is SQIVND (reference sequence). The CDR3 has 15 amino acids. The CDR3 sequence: CASSILAAHQETQYF. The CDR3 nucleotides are TGTGCCAGTAGTATCCTAGCGGCGCACCAAGAGACCCAGTACTTC.

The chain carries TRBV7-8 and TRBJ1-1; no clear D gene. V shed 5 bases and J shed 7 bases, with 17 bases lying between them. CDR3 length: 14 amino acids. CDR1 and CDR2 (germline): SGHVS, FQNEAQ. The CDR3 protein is CASSLSGVAFEAFF. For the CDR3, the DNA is TGTGCCAGCAGCCTCTCGGGAGTCGCCTTTGAAGCTTTCTTT.

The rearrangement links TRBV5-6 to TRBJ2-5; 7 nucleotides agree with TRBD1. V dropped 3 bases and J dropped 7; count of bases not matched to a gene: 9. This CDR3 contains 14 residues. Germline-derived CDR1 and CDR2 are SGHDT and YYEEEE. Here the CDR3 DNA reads TGTGCCAGCAGCTGGACAGGTGTCGGCGGGACCCAGTACTTC. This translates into CASSWTGVGGTQYF.

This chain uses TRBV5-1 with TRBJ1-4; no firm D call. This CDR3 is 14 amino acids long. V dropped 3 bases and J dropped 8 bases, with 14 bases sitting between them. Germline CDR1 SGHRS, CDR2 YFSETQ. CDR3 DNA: TGCGCCAGCAGCTCTACGCAATCAGGAGAAAAACTGTTTTTT. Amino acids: CASSSTQSGEKLFF.

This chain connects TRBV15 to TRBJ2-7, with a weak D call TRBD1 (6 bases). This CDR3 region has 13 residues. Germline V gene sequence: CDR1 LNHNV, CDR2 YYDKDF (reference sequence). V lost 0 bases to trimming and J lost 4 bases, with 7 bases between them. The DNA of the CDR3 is TGTGCCACCAGCAGAGACAGGGGTTACGAGCAGTACTTC. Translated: CATSRDRGYEQYF.

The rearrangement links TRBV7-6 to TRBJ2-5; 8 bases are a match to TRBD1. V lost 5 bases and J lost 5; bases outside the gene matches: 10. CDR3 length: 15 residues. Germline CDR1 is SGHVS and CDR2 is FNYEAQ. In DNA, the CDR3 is TGTGCCAGCAGCAAAGGACAGGGCACCCGGGAGACCCAGTACTTC. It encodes CASSKGQGTRETQYF.

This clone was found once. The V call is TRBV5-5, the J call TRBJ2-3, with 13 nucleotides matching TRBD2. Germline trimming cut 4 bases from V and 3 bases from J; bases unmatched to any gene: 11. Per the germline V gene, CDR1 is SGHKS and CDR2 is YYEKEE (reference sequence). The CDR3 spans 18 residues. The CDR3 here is CASSPGLAGVQRTDTQYF. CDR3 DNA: TGTGCCAGCAGCCCCGGACTAGCGGGAGTCCAAAGGACAGATACGCAGTATTTT.

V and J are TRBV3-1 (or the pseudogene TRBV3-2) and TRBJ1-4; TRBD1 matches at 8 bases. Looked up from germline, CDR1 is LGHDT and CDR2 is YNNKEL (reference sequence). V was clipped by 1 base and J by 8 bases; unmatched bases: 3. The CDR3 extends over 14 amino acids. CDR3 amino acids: CASSQGTGIEKLFF. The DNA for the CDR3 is TGTGCCAGCAGCCAAGGGACAGGGATCGAAAAACTGTTTTTT.

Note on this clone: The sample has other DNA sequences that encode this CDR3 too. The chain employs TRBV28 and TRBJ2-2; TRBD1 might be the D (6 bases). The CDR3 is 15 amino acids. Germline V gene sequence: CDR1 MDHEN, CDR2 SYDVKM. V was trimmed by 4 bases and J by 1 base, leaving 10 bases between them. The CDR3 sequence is CASSSQGRNTGELFF. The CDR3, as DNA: TGTGCCAGCAGTTCACAGGGTAGGAACACCGGGGAGCTGTTTTTT.

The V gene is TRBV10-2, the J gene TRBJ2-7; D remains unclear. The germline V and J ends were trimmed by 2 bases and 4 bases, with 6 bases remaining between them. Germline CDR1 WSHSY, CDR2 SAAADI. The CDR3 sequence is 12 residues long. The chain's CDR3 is CASSEILYEQYF. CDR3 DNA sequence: TGCGCCAGCAGTGAGATCTTATACGAGCAGTACTTC.

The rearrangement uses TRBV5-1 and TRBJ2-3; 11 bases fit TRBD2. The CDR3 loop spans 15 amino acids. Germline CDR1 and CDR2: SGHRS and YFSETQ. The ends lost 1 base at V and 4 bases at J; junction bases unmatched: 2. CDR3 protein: CASSLKLAGADTQYF. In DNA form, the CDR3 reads TGCGCCAGCAGCTTGAAACTAGCGGGGGCAGATACGCAGTATTTT.

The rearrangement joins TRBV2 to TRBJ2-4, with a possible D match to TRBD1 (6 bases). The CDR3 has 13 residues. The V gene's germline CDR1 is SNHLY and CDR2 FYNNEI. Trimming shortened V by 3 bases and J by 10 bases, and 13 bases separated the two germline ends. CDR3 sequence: CASSELPGQIQYF. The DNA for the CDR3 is TGTGCCAGCAGTGAGTTACCGGGACAAATTCAGTACTTC.

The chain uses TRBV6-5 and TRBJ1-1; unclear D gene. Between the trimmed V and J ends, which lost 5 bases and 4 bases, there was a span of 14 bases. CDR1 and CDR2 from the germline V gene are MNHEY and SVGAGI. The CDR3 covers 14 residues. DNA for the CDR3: TGTGCCAGCAGTAGCGTCGGGGATTTCACTGAAGCTTTCTTT. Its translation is CASSSVGDFTEAFF.

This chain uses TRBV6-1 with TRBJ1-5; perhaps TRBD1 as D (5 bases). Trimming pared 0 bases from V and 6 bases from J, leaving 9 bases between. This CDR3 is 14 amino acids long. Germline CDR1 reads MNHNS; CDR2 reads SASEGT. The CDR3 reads CASSEAGRGQPQHF. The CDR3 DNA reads TGTGCCAGCAGTGAAGCTGGGAGGGGTCAGCCCCAGCATTTT.

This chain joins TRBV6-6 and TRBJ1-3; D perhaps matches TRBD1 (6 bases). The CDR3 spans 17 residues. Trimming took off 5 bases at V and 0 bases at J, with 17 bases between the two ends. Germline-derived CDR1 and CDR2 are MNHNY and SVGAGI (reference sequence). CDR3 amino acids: CASSRAGGASSGNTIYF. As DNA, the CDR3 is TGTGCCAGCAGTCGGGCCGGGGGGGCAAGCTCTGGAAACACCATATATTTT.

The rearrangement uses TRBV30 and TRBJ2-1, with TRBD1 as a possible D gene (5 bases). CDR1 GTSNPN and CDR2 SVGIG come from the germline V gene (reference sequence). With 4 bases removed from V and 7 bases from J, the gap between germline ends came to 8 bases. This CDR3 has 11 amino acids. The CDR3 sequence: CAWTRVNEQFF. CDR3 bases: TGTGCCTGGACCAGGGTGAATGAGCAGTTCTTC. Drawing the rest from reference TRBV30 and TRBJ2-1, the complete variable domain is SQTIHQWPATLVQPVGSPLSLECTVEGTSNPNLYWYRQAAGRGLQLLFYSVGIGQISSEVPQNLSASRPQDRQFILSSKKLLLSDSGFYLCAWTRVNEQFFGPGTRLTVL.

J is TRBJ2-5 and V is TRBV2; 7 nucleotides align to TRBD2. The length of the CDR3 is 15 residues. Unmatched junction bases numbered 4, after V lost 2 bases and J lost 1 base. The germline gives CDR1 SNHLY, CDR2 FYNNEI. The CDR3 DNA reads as TGTGCCAGCAGTGAATTGTTAGCGGGCCAAGAGACCCAGTACTTC. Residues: CASSELLAGQETQYF.

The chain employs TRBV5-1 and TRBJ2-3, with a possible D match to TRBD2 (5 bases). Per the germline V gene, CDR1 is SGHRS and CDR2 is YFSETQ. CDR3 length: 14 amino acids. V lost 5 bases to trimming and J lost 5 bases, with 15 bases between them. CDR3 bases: TGCGCCAGCAGTTCAATGGGAGTTGGAGATACGCAGTATTTT. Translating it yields CASSSMGVGDTQYF.

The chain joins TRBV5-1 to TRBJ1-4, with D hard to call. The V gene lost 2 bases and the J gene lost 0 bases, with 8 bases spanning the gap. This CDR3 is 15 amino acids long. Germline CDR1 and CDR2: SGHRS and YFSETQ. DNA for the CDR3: TGCGCCAGCAGCTTAACAAGCGCAACTAATGAAAAACTGTTTTTT. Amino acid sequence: CASSLTSATNEKLFF.

The CDR3 DNA reads as TGCGCCAGCAGCCAAGCCGAGATCCAAGAGACCCAGTACTTC. Translating gives CASSQAEIQETQYF. The V call is TRBV4-1, the J call TRBJ2-5; D unclear. V dropped 1 base and J dropped 1 base, with 7 bases sitting between them. The CDR3 sequence is 14 residues long. CDR1 is MGHRA, CDR2 YSYEKL, per germline.

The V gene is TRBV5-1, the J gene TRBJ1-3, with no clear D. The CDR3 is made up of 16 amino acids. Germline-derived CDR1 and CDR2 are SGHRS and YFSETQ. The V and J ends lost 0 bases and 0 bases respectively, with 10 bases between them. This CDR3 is CASSLAPQSSGNTIYF. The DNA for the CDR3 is TGCGCCAGCAGCTTGGCCCCCCAGTCCTCTGGAAACACCATATATTTT.

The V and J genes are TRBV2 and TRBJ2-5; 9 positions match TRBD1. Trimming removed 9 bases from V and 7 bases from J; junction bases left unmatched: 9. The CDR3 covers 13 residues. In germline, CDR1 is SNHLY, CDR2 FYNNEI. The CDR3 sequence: CASRDRAKGTQYF. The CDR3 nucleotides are TGTGCCAGTAGGGACAGGGCGAAAGGGACCCAGTACTTC.